This TCR beta chain comes out of a study of follicular helper T cells after annual influenza vaccination. Time point: 2015-2016 season, 7 days after influenza vaccination. A few counts support this clone. Generated by immunoSEQ multiplex PCR, the TCRdb table keeps only in-frame clones and is missing some. The top ten hold 0.47% of the sample, which has about 10,000 clones, about four fifths seen once. V lost 6 bases, J lost 7 bases, and 8 bases stayed unmatched. Germline CDR1 reads SNHLY; CDR2 reads FYNNEI. The CDR3 has 14 residues. This chain links TRBV2 with TRBJ2-2, with 7 bases aligning to TRBD2. Sequencing used CXCR5+ CD38- circulating T follicular helper cells from blood, obtained 7 days after influenza vaccination. Noted subset: circulating Tfh, non-naive CD4+CXCR5+PD-1+ (ICOS+CD38+ or ICOS-CD38-). The TCR originated in an adult who received the influenza vaccine. The CDR3, as DNA: TGTGCCAGCAGGATTACTAGCGACGGCGGGGAGCTGTTTTTT. Amino acids: CASRITSDGGELFF.